This note documents a single TCR beta chain sequence. What it recognizes is unknown. Assay: immunoSEQ multiplex PCR; the TCRdb copy retains only in-frame clones and omits some. The data show 600,000 to 750,000 clones, 80% to 95% seen once. The data were taken from a study of shared clonotypes between healthy human individuals. Broader study findings: Large sequencing depth failed to make sorted-subset sequencing complete, rarefaction showed.

Among the donors, all were Caucasian adults who lived in Nashville, Tennessee. From germline, CDR1 is MNHNS and CDR2 SASEGT. The CDR3 is 15 amino acids. The V end was cut by 5 bases, the J end by 2 bases, with 15 bases between. The chain carries TRBV6-1 and TRBJ2-5; tentatively, D is TRBD1 (6 bases). Sequencing input: memory CD8+ T cells from PBMCs. Subset noted: CD45RO+ cells pooled with CCR7-negative TemRA cells. The receptor was derived from a man between 18 and 35 years old in good health. Some clones in this sample may be carry-over from other donors' samples. CDR3 sequence (DNA): TGTGCCAGCAGTCTTCAGGGGCCTAGACAAGAGACCCAGTACTTC. Protein sequence: CASSLQGPRQETQYF.